Each of the 25 T cell receptor beta chains below was sequenced from the same sample in a study of blood T cell repertoires in COVID-19. Data came from immunoSEQ multiplex PCR; TCRdb stores just in-frame clones and leaves some out. The sample records roughly 230,000 clones, 75% to 85% being singletons. The sequencing sample was made of peripheral blood. The origin of the receptors is a human donor in a cohort sampled during active COVID-19.

The rearrangement joins TRBV20-1 to TRBJ2-3, with D perhaps TRBD2 (5 bases). Germline assignment: CDR1 DFQATT and CDR2 SNEGSKA (reference sequence). V was cut by 3 bases and J by 3 bases, with 13 bases left in between. The CDR3 extends over 14 amino acids. The CDR3 bases are TGCAGTGCTAGTGGCGGGTTCTCAACAGATACGCAGTATTTT. It translates to CSASGGFSTDTQYF.

The chain links TRBV7-2 to TRBJ2-1, with 7 bases aligning to TRBD2. CDR1 and CDR2 from the germline V gene are SGHTA and FQGNSA. The CDR3 is 14 residues long. The V gene end was trimmed by 2 bases and the J gene end by 4 bases; junction bases not matched to a gene: 2. The chain's CDR3 is CASSLTSVYNEQFF. Here the CDR3 DNA reads TGTGCCAGCAGCTTAACTAGCGTGTACAATGAGCAGTTCTTC.

The J gene is TRBJ2-4, the V gene TRBV6-5, with D perhaps matching TRBD1 (7 bases). The ends were cut back, 6 bases at V and 5 bases at J, with 14 bases in the middle. Germline loops: CDR1 MNHEY, CDR2 SVGAGI. This CDR3 contains 14 residues. In DNA form, the CDR3 reads TGTGCCAGCAGGGTAGGAGGGGGCCAAAACATTCAGTACTTC. As protein: CASRVGGGQNIQYF.

This clone has a single count. Other DNA sequences from this sample encode an identical CDR3 as well. The gene calls are TRBV10-1 and TRBJ2-1; 15 bases line up with TRBD2. This CDR3 comprises 16 residues. Germline-derived CDR1 and CDR2 are WNHNN and SYGVQD (reference sequence). V was pared by 8 bases and J by 6 bases, with 8 bases of the junction left unmatched. CDR3 residues: CASSRTSGRASNEQFF. The CDR3 DNA reads as TGCGCCAGCTCCCGGACTAGCGGGAGGGCCTCCAATGAGCAGTTCTTC.

This clone has a handful of counts. The rearrangement joins TRBV9 to TRBJ2-1; D is unresolved. Germline loops: CDR1 SGDLS, CDR2 YYNGEE. This CDR3 has 11 amino acids. The V and J ends lost 4 bases and 5 bases respectively, with 4 bases between them. CDR3 in DNA: TGTGCCAGCAGCCGAGACAATGAGCAGTTCTTC. It encodes CASSRDNEQFF.

This clone has just a few counts. The CDR3 DNA sequence: TGTGCCAGCAGACCCAGGACAGCCTATTATGGCTACACCTTC. Encoded protein: CASRPRTAYYGYTF. The V gene is TRBV2, the J gene TRBJ1-2; perhaps TRBD1 as D (6 bases). This CDR3 is 14 amino acids long. V lost 6 bases and J 5 bases, leaving 16 bases between the germline ends. Germline V gene data show CDR1 as SNHLY and CDR2 as FYNNEI. Variable domain in full (rest from reference TRBV2 and TRBJ1-2): EPEVTQTPSHQVTQMGQEVILRCVPISNHLYFYWYRQILGQKVEFLVSFYNNEISEKSEIFDDQFSVERPDGSNFTLKIRSTKLEDSAMYFCASRPRTAYYGYTFGSGTRLTVV.

The rearrangement links TRBV20-1 to TRBJ1-1, with D uncertain. Germline V lookup: CDR1 DFQATT, CDR2 SNEGSKA (reference sequence). V was trimmed by 8 bases and J by 4 bases, leaving 5 bases between them. This CDR3 comprises 9 residues. The CDR3 spells CSPRTEAFF. The CDR3 DNA sequence: TGCAGTCCTCGCACTGAAGCTTTCTTT.

The chain carries TRBV3-1 (or the pseudogene TRBV3-2) and TRBJ1-3, with unresolved D. The germline CDR1 and CDR2 sequences are LGHDT and YNNKEL (reference sequence). The CDR3 has 14 amino acids. V lost 2 bases and J 1 base, leaving 6 bases between the germline ends. The CDR3 coding sequence is TGTGCCAGCAGCCAACGGGAGTCTGGAAACACCATATATTTT. Translated, it gives CASSQRESGNTIYF.

This sequence joins TRBV28 and TRBJ2-7; 9 bases agree with TRBD1. CDR3 length: 13 residues. Per germline, CDR1 MDHEN and CDR2 SYDVKM. With V trimmed by 5 bases and J by 3 bases, 2 bases remained unmatched. The CDR3 loop reads CASSLGQGYEQYF. In nucleotides, the CDR3 is TGTGCCAGCAGTCTGGGACAGGGCTACGAGCAGTACTTC. The full variable domain, with the rest looked up from reference TRBV28 and TRBJ2-7, is DVKVTQSSRYLVKRTGEKVFLECVQDMDHENMFWYRQDPGLGLRLIYFSYDVKMKEKGDIPEGYSVSREKKERFSLILESASTNQTSMYLCASSLGQGYEQYFGPGTRLTVT.

The chain links TRBV10-1 to TRBJ1-2; D remains ambiguous. Germline V gives CDR1 WNHNN, CDR2 SYGVQD (reference sequence). V lost 5 bases to trimming and J lost 0 bases, with 10 bases between them. This CDR3 has 14 residues. The CDR3 region is CASSPALANYGYTF. The CDR3 nucleotides are TGCGCCAGCAGTCCAGCGTTAGCTAACTATGGCTACACCTTC.

The chain links TRBV29-1 to TRBJ1-1, with 7 positions matching TRBD1. Germline V gene lookup returns CDR1 SQVTM and CDR2 ANQGSEA. V lost 0 bases to trimming and J lost 11 bases; unmatched junction nucleotides: 6. The CDR3 is 12 amino acids. CDR3 nucleotide sequence: TGCAGCGTTGAAGATAATGAGGGGGCCGCTTTCTTT. It encodes CSVEDNEGAAFF.

The rearrangement joins TRBV5-1 to TRBJ2-2, with TRBD2 identical over 10 bases. The CDR3 runs to 15 residues. V trimming: 3 bases; J trimming: 5 bases; junction bases outside the gene matches: 4. Germline V gives CDR1 SGHRS, CDR2 YFSETQ. CDR3 amino acids: CASSSSGRGTGELFF. The DNA of the CDR3 is TGCGCCAGCAGCTCTAGCGGGAGAGGGACCGGGGAGCTGTTTTTT. The whole variable domain, remainder taken from reference TRBV5-1 and TRBJ2-2, is KAGVTQTPRYLIKTRGQQVTLSCSPISGHRSVSWYQQTPGQGLQFLFEYFSETQRNKGNFPGRFSGRQFSNSRSEMNVSTLELGDSALYLCASSSSGRGTGELFFGEGSRLTVL.

V and J are TRBV6-5 and TRBJ2-1, with D possibly TRBD1 on 6 matching bases. The germline gives CDR1 MNHEY, CDR2 SVGAGI. This CDR3 is built from 13 residues. V lost 1 base to trimming and J lost 8 bases, with 9 bases between them. In DNA form, the CDR3 reads TGTGCCAGCAGTTACTTCTACAGGGATGAGCAGTTCTTC. Translation gives CASSYFYRDEQFF.

V gene TRBV6-5 combines with J gene TRBJ2-3; D gene unclear. Germline CDR1 is MNHEY and CDR2 is SVGAGI. Trimming left V 6 bases short and J 0 bases short, with 10 bases between. CDR3 size: 14 residues. This chain's CDR3 is CASRSGSSTDTQYF. CDR3 nucleotides: TGTGCCAGCAGGTCCGGGTCTAGCACAGATACGCAGTATTTT.

This chain uses TRBV11-2 with TRBJ2-7, with a weak D call TRBD2 (6 bases). The CDR3 extends over 15 amino acids. Trimming took off 1 base at V and 5 bases at J, with 15 bases between the two ends. Germline CDR1 SGHAT, CDR2 FQNNGV. DNA of the CDR3: TGTGCCAGCAGCTTAGTCGGGAGCCGCTTCGACGAGCAGTACTTC. This codes for CASSLVGSRFDEQYF.

The chain carries TRBV3-1 (or the pseudogene TRBV3-2) and TRBJ2-7; TRBD2 is a possible D gene (5 bases). The CDR3 spans 15 residues. Per germline, CDR1 LGHDT and CDR2 YNNKEL (reference sequence). The ends were cut back, 1 base at V and 5 bases at J, with 15 bases in the middle. This CDR3 reads CASSQAGLTSHEQYF. CDR3 DNA: TGTGCCAGCAGCCAAGCTGGACTCACCAGCCACGAGCAGTACTTC.

This chain links TRBV4-2 with TRBJ1-2, with a weak D call TRBD1 (5 bases). Between the trimmed V and J ends, which lost 2 bases and 4 bases, there was a span of 17 bases. Germline CDR1 reads LGHNA; CDR2 reads YNFKEQ. The CDR3 spans 16 residues. Here the CDR3 DNA reads TGTGCCAGCAGCCAATTTAAGGGGTCGGACCCCTATGGCTACACCTTC. Translation gives CASSQFKGSDPYGYTF.

The V gene is TRBV7-6, the J gene TRBJ1-4; TRBD1 aligns across 11 bases. The length of the CDR3 is 15 residues. Germline values: CDR1 SGHVS, CDR2 FNYEAQ. The V gene end was trimmed by 5 bases and the J gene end by 7 bases; junction bases not matched to a gene: 6. The CDR3: CASSPRTGGLEKLFF. CDR3 sequence (DNA): TGTGCCAGCAGCCCCCGGACAGGGGGCCTTGAAAAACTGTTTTTT.

This sequence joins TRBV19 and TRBJ2-2; 14 bases are a match to TRBD2. Germline CDR1 and CDR2: LNHDA and SQIVND (reference sequence). This CDR3 is built from 19 residues. J lost 0 bases, V lost 6 bases, and 9 bases had no gene match. The CDR3 is CASSPGLAGGPANTGELFF. Written as DNA, the CDR3 is TGTGCCAGTAGCCCTGGACTAGCGGGGGGTCCCGCGAACACCGGGGAGCTGTTTTTT.

This clone was recorded once. This chain links TRBV28 with TRBJ2-7; 8 bases are a match to TRBD2. V was pared by 10 bases and J by 0 bases, with 8 bases of the junction left unmatched. This CDR3 contains 14 residues. Germline lookup yields CDR1 MDHEN and CDR2 SYDVKM. The CDR3 sequence: CATEPGGNSYEQYF. CDR3 nucleotides: TGTGCCACCGAGCCGGGGGGGAACTCCTACGAGCAGTACTTC.

The gene calls are TRBV12-5 and TRBJ1-6; possibly TRBD1 for D (6 bases). CDR3 length: 16 amino acids. The V gene lost 6 bases and the J gene lost 3 bases, with 15 bases spanning the gap. The germline CDR1 and CDR2 sequences are LGHNT and FRNRAP. For the CDR3, the DNA is TGTGCTAGTGGGGGGGACACGGTCTTCTATAATTCACCCCTCCACTTT. Translated: CASGGDTVFYNSPLHF.

The V gene is TRBV30, the J gene TRBJ2-7, with 7 nucleotides matching TRBD2. Germline V gives CDR1 GTSNPN, CDR2 SVGIG (reference sequence). The CDR3 spans 14 residues. Trimming at V came to 2 bases and at J to 0 bases, leaving 4 bases not matched to a gene. The CDR3 DNA reads TGTGCCTGGAGTTTCGGGGGGAGCTCCTACGAGCAGTACTTC. This sequence encodes CAWSFGGSSYEQYF.

The rearrangement joins TRBV9 to TRBJ2-1; TRBD2 agrees at 11 bases. CDR1 and CDR2 (germline): SGDLS, YYNGEE. The CDR3 is 15 residues long. V dropped 4 bases and J dropped 9; count of bases not matched to a gene: 9. This CDR3 reads CASSLGLAEGSEQFF. The CDR3 region has the DNA TGTGCCAGCAGCCTGGGACTAGCGGAAGGGAGTGAGCAGTTCTTC.

This chain joins TRBV12-3 or TRBV12-4 and TRBJ1-2, with D unresolved. Trimming pared 4 bases from V and 1 base from J, leaving 7 bases between. The CDR3 extends over 13 amino acids. The CDR3 loop is CASSSGGNYGYTF. Written as DNA, the CDR3 is TGTGCCAGCAGTTCCGGAGGTAACTATGGCTACACCTTC.

The chain combines TRBV7-9 with TRBJ2-2; 12 bases match TRBD2. Trimming at V came to 7 bases and at J to 7 bases, leaving 13 bases not matched to a gene. The CDR3 contains 17 residues. Germline CDR1 reads SEHNR; CDR2 reads FQNEAQ (reference sequence). The DNA for the CDR3 is TGTGCCAGCATCCCTAACAGACTAGCGGGGGATGGCGGGGAGCTGTTTTTT. Protein product: CASIPNRLAGDGGELFF.